The 15 T cell receptor beta chains presented below share a single source sample, sequenced in a study of blood T cell repertoires in COVID-19. Data came from immunoSEQ multiplex PCR; TCRdb stores just in-frame clones and leaves some out. The table has more than 250,000 clones, around 88% seen once. The sample was PBMCs or T cells enriched from blood (not recorded which). These receptors came from a woman aged 40 to 50 who had recovered from COVID-19.

The rearrangement joins TRBV7-9 to TRBJ2-3; TRBD2 matches 7 bases. Trimming took 10 bases from V and 0 from J; bases not matched to a gene: 7. The CDR3 runs to 14 residues. CDR1 is SEHNR, CDR2 FQNEAQ, per germline (reference sequence). In nucleotides, the CDR3 is TGTGCCACTGAACTAGCGACTAGCACAGATACGCAGTATTTT. Protein product: CATELATSTDTQYF. The full variable domain, in which reference TRBV7-9 and TRBJ2-3 provide the parts outside the CDR3, is DTGVSQNPRHKITKRGQNVTFRCDPISEHNRLYWYRQTLGQGPEFLTYFQNEAQLEKSRLLSDRFSAERPKGSFSTLEIQRTEQGDSAMYLCATELATSTDTQYFGPGTRLTVL.

This rearrangement joins TRBV5-4 to TRBJ2-1; TRBD1 aligns across 8 bases. The junction had 8 bases not matched to a gene; V was cut back by 2 bases and J by 7 bases. CDR3 length: 15 amino acids. Germline CDR1 SGHNT, CDR2 YYREEE (reference sequence). The CDR3 DNA is TGTGCCAGCAGCTTCCTTGGACAGGGATGGAATGAGCAGTTCTTC. It specifies CASSFLGQGWNEQFF.

The chain couples TRBV13 to TRBJ2-1, with 13 bases matching TRBD2. V lost 5 bases, J lost 0 bases, and 4 bases stayed unmatched. The CDR3 has 17 residues. CDR1 and CDR2 (germline): PRHDT, FYEKMQ (reference sequence). The CDR3 nucleotides read TGTGCCAGCAGCAGACGGACTAGCGGGAGCTCCTACAATGAGCAGTTCTTC. Its protein product is CASSRRTSGSSYNEQFF.

V gene TRBV27 combines with J gene TRBJ2-1, with TRBD2 identical over 8 bases. The CDR3 length is 15 residues. CDR1 and CDR2 (germline): MNHEY, SMNVEV (reference sequence). The trim removed 0 bases at V and 7 bases at J, leaving 5 bases unmatched. Here the CDR3 reads CASSLSRLATNEQFF. The DNA for the CDR3 is TGTGCCAGCAGTTTATCGCGACTAGCGACGAATGAGCAGTTCTTC.

The chain joins TRBV24-1 to TRBJ2-7, with D maybe TRBD2 (5 bases). This CDR3 has 13 residues. V lost 7 bases and J 5 bases, leaving 14 bases between the germline ends. Germline CDR1 KGHDR, CDR2 SFDVKD. CDR3 bases: TGTGCCACCAGCCCCGGGGTGGCGGACGAGCAGTACTTC. As protein: CATSPGVADEQYF.

As concerns this clone: This sample also contains other DNA sequences that code for the same CDR3. This sequence joins TRBV7-2 and TRBJ2-7; TRBD2 is a possible D gene (6 bases). The germline CDR1 and CDR2 sequences are SGHTA and FQGNSA. The CDR3 spans 14 residues. V was clipped by 5 bases and J by 0 bases, with 11 bases between them. For the CDR3, the DNA is TGTGCCAGCAGCCCAGCGGGTGCCTCCTACGAGCAGTACTTC. This codes for CASSPAGASYEQYF.

This clone has just a few counts. This rearrangement joins TRBV28 to TRBJ1-1; a weak D match, TRBD1 (5 bases). Trimming stripped 5 bases from V and 0 bases from J, with 16 bases between. The CDR3 runs to 16 residues. Per germline, CDR1 MDHEN and CDR2 SYDVKM. CDR3 protein: CASSRGRQHLNTEAFF. For the CDR3, the DNA is TGTGCCAGCAGTCGTGGGCGACAGCACCTGAACACTGAAGCTTTCTTT.

Note on this clone: Here the CDR3 omits its conserved ending phenylalanine or tryptophan, so a read error is the likely source. No DNA is shown, since the ends of the CDR3 on it are uncertain; the CDR3 is the one TCRdb lists. V usage is TRBV10-1 and J usage is TRBJ2-7; the table gives TRBD1 as D, unverified against the DNA. Germline CDR1 and CDR2: WNHNN and SYGVQD (reference sequence). From its first to its last residue, the CDR3 has 12 amino acids. The CDR3 is CASIKGLGFASI.

V and J are TRBV2 and TRBJ1-2; no reliable D call. Per the germline V gene, CDR1 is SNHLY and CDR2 is FYNNEI. The CDR3 spans 11 residues. The DNA of the CDR3 is TGTGCTGGCGGGGTGGCCTATGGCTACACCTTC. This gives the protein CAGGVAYGYTF.

The V gene is TRBV6-5, the J gene TRBJ2-7, with D tentatively TRBD2 (6 bases). The germline gives CDR1 MNHEY, CDR2 SVGAGI. The CDR3 is 15 residues long. Trimming took 0 bases from V and 2 from J, leaving 11 bases between them. As DNA, the CDR3 is TGTGCCAGCAGTTACTCTAGCGGAGCGGCCTACGAGCAGTACTTC. Translated: CASSYSSGAAYEQYF.

This sequence joins TRBV23-1 and TRBJ2-7, with 11 positions matching TRBD1. Being an ORF, TRBV23-1 has a function that is uncertain. The CDR3 loop spans 16 amino acids. The V gene end was trimmed by 4 bases and the J gene end by 5 bases; junction bases not matched to a gene: 10. CDR3 in DNA: TGCGCCAGCAGTCCCGCCGAAGGACAGGGGGCAGACGAGCAGTACTTC. Translation gives CASSPAEGQGADEQYF.

The V call is TRBV6-5, the J call TRBJ2-3, with 7 bases aligning to TRBD1. This CDR3 region has 15 residues. Germline V gene data show CDR1 as MNHEY and CDR2 as SVGAGI. Trimming cost V 4 bases and J 0 bases; bases outside gene matches: 4. The CDR3 here is CASSSDRTSTDTQYF. The CDR3 DNA is TGTGCCAGCAGTTCGGACAGGACCAGCACAGATACGCAGTATTTT.

DNA for the CDR3: TGCGCCAGCAGCCAGCCACTAGCGGGAGCAGAAGATACGCAGTATTTT. The encoded protein is CASSQPLAGAEDTQYF. V and J are TRBV4-1 and TRBJ2-3; TRBD2 matches 11 bases. The germline CDR1 and CDR2 sequences are MGHRA and YSYEKL. The CDR3 contains 16 residues. V dropped 3 bases and J dropped 5; count of bases not matched to a gene: 7.

This chain uses TRBV7-9 with TRBJ1-1; 8 bases align to TRBD1. Germline trimming cut 5 bases from V and 0 bases from J; bases unmatched to any gene: 2. This CDR3 region has 14 residues. CDR1 SEHNR and CDR2 FQNEAQ come from the germline V gene (reference sequence). DNA for the CDR3: TGTGCCAGCAGCCCGGACAGGGTGAACACTGAAGCTTTCTTT. Translating it yields CASSPDRVNTEAFF.

The rearrangement links TRBV7-6 to TRBJ2-1, with TRBD2 as a possible D gene (6 bases). V was cut by 5 bases and J by 2 bases, with 13 bases left in between. Germline CDR1 is SGHVS and CDR2 is FNYEAQ. The CDR3 runs to 15 residues. The CDR3 region has the DNA TGTGCCAGCAGCCCAAGCGGGCCCCCCTACAATGAGCAGTTCTTC. This gives the protein CASSPSGPPYNEQFF.